This T cell receptor beta chain is drawn from a study of metastatic and nonmetastatic thyroid tumors. About the research overall: Peripheral blood and tumor or nodule samples from malignant and benign thyroid patients were compared.

Patients had received no treatment of any kind before thyroid surgery. In this sample, this clone turned up a few times. Its antigen remains unknown. V lost 7 bases and J 2 bases, leaving 24 bases between the germline ends. This CDR3 has 17 amino acids. Germline assignment: CDR1 MNHNS and CDR2 SASEGT. Notes on the study in general: It was reportedly found that TCR beta diversity was significantly higher in malignant thyroid tumors than in benign nodules, a difference seen in both blood and tumor samples.

TCRdb reanalyzed the PCR reads with MiXCR. This sample has more than 6,000 clones; around 33% occur once, and the top ten carry roughly 37%. This chain joins TRBV6-1 and TRBJ2-7, with D possibly being TRBD1 or TRBD2 (5 bases each). The clonotype was recovered from a male donor with papillary thyroid cancer or a benign thyroid nodule (not recorded which). Some clones in this sample may be carry-over from other donors' samples. The sample was adjacent normal tissue. The CDR3 loop reads CASTRRVGDGATYEQYF. In DNA, the CDR3 is TGTGCCAGCACCAGAAGGGTTGGGGACGGAGCCACCTACGAGCAGTACTTC.